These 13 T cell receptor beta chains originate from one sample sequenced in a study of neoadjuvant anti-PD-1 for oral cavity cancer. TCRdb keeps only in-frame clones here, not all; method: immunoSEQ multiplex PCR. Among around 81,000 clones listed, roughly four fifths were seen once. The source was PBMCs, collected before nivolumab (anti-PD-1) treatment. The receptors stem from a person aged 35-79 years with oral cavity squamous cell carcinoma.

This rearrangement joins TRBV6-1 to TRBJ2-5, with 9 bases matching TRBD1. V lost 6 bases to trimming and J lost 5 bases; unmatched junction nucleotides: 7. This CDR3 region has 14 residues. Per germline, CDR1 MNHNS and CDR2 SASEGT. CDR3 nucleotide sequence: TGTGCCAGCAGAGAACAGGGGGCAGGGGAGACCCAGTACTTC. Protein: CASREQGAGETQYF.

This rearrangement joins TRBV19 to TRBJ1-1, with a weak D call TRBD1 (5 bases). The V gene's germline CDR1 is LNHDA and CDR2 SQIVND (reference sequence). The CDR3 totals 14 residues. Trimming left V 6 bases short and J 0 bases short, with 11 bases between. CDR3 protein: CASSPRGVNTEAFF. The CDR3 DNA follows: TGTGCCAGTAGCCCTCGGGGGGTGAACACTGAAGCTTTCTTT.

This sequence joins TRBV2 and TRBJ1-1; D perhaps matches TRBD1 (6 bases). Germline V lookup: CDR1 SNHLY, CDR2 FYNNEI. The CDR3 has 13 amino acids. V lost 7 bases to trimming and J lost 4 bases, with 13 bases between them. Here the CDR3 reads CASTRTDFTEAFF. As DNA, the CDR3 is TGTGCCAGCACCCGGACAGACTTCACTGAAGCTTTCTTT.

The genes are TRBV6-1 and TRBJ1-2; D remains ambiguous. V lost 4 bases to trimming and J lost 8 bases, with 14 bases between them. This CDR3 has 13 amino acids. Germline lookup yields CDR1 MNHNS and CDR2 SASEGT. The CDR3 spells CASSVSQPGGYTF. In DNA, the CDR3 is TGTGCCAGCAGTGTGAGTCAGCCGGGCGGCTACACCTTC.

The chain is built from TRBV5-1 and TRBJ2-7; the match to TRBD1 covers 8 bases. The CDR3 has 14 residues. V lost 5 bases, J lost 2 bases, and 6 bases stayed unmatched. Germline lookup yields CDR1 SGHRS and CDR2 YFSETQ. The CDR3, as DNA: TGCGCCAGCAGAACCGGGACAGGCACCTACGAGCAGTACTTC. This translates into CASRTGTGTYEQYF.

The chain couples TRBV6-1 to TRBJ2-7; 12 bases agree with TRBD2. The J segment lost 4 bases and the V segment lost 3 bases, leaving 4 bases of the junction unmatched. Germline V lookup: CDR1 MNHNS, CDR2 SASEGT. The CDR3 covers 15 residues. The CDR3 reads CASSEGGLAGYEQYF. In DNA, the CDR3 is TGTGCCAGCAGTGAGGGAGGACTAGCGGGATACGAGCAGTACTTC.

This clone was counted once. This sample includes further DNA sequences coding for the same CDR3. DNA of the CDR3: TGTGCCAGCAGCCAGGGGAGCGGGATCTCCTACAATGAGCAGTTCTTC. This translates into CASSQGSGISYNEQFF. The chain has TRBV14 and TRBJ2-1, with 7 bases identical to TRBD2. The CDR3 contains 16 residues. Trimming took 3 bases from V and 0 from J; bases not matched to a gene: 5. Germline V gene data show CDR1 as SGHDN and CDR2 as FVKESK.

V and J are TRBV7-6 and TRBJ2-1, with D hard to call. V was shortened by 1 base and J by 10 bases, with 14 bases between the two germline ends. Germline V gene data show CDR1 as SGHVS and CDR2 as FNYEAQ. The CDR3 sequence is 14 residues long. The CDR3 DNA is TGTGCCAGCAGCTTAGGGAGACTGGCCAGCGAGCAGTTCTTC. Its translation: CASSLGRLASEQFF.

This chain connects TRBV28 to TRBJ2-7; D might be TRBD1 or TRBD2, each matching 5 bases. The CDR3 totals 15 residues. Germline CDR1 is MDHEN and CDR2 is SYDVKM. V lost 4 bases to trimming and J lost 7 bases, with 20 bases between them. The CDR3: CASSSPGIQAGEQYF. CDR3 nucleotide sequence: TGTGCCAGCAGTTCCCCCGGGATCCAAGCAGGGGAGCAGTACTTC.

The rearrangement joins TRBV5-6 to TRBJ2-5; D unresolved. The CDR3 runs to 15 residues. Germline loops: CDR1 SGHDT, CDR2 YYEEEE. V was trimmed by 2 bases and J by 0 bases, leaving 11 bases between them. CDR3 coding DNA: TGTGCCAGCAGCTTTAGGGCCACATACCAAGAGACCCAGTACTTC. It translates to CASSFRATYQETQYF.

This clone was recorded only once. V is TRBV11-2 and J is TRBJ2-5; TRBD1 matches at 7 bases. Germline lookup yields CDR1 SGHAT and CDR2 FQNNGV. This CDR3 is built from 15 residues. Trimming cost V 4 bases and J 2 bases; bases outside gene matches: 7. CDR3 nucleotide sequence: TGTGCCAGCAGCTCCAAGGGACAGAAACAAGAGACCCAGTACTTC. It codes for CASSSKGQKQETQYF.

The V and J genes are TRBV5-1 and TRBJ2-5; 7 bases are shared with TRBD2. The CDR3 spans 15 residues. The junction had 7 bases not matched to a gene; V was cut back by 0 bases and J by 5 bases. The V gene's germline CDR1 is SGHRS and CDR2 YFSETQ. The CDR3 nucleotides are TGCGCCAGCAGCTTGGCTAGCGGAGGCGCCGAGACCCAGTACTTC. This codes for CASSLASGGAETQYF.

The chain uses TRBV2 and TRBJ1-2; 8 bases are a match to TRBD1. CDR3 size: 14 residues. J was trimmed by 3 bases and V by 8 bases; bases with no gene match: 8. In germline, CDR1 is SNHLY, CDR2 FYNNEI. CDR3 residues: CASRRDRPDYGYTF. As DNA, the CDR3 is TGTGCCAGCCGCCGGGACAGGCCCGACTATGGCTACACCTTC.